The 23 T cell receptor beta chains reported below all come from one sample, sequenced in a study of OX40 agonist ivuxolimab in advanced cancers. Profiled with immunoSEQ multiplex PCR; TCRdb holds only in-frame clones, not every one. This sample carries approximately 82,000 clones, 85% of them seen once, and the ten largest clones take 2% to 2.5%. The source was CD4+ or CD8+ T cells sorted from blood, collected in a trial of the OX40 agonist ivuxolimab. The receptors come from an adult with an advanced solid tumor such as melanoma, head and neck, liver or kidney cancer.

This clone was observed once. The gene calls are TRBV4-3 and TRBJ1-4, with D perhaps matching TRBD1 (6 bases). V gave up 5 bases and J gave up 5 bases, with 15 bases separating them. This CDR3 has 15 residues. Germline CDR1 LGHNA, CDR2 YSLEER. Here the CDR3 DNA reads TGCGCCAGCAGCGTACAGGGCACAGGGAATGAAAAACTGTTTTTT. Protein sequence: CASSVQGTGNEKLFF.

The V call is TRBV30, the J call TRBJ1-2, with D unresolved. The CDR3 has 13 amino acids. Trimming removed 1 base from V and 7 bases from J, with 13 bases in between. The germline V gene has CDR1 GTSNPN and CDR2 SVGIG (reference sequence). The CDR3 nucleotides are TGTGCCTGGAGTGCCATTAAGTTGGGTGGCTACACCTTC. Its protein is CAWSAIKLGGYTF.

In nucleotides, the CDR3 is TGTGCCAGCAGCTTGTTAACAGGGGGCACTGAAGCTTTCTTT. It encodes CASSLLTGGTEAFF. The chain carries TRBV5-6 and TRBJ1-1; the match to TRBD1 covers 8 bases. This CDR3 comprises 14 residues. The junction had 3 bases not matched to a gene; V was cut back by 1 base and J by 4 bases. The germline V gene encodes CDR1 SGHDT and CDR2 YYEEEE.

This chain connects TRBV2 to TRBJ1-5; D gene unclear. The CDR3 length is 12 residues. The V gene's germline CDR1 is SNHLY and CDR2 FYNNEI. The V and J ends lost 2 bases and 11 bases respectively, with 10 bases between them. Here the CDR3 reads CASSEPPRAQHF. In DNA, the CDR3 is TGTGCCAGCAGTGAACCCCCTAGGGCCCAGCATTTT.

The chain has TRBV4-1 and TRBJ1-1, with a weak D call TRBD1 (5 bases). The CDR3 contains 13 residues. Trimming removed 4 bases at V and 5 bases at J, with 11 bases between. Germline CDR1 reads MGHRA; CDR2 reads YSYEKL. The CDR3 sequence: CASSLGERTEAFF. The DNA for the CDR3 is TGCGCCAGCAGCCTAGGGGAGCGGACTGAAGCTTTCTTT.

With respect to this clone: This sample also contains other DNA sequences that code for the same CDR3. The chain carries TRBV15 and TRBJ2-5, with 8 bases matching TRBD1. This CDR3 has 13 residues. Germline values: CDR1 LNHNV, CDR2 YYDKDF (reference sequence). With 1 base clipped from V and 5 bases from J, the junction kept 0 bases outside the gene matches. The CDR3 sequence is CATSRGTGETQYF. DNA of the CDR3: TGTGCCACCAGCAGAGGGACAGGGGAGACCCAGTACTTC.

This clone was recorded once. J is TRBJ2-5 and V is TRBV19, with 7 bases that match TRBD2. Looked up from germline, CDR1 is LNHDA and CDR2 is SQIVND (reference sequence). V lost 6 bases to trimming and J lost 7 bases; unmatched junction nucleotides: 2. The CDR3 loop spans 11 amino acids. CDR3 DNA sequence: TGTGCCAGTAGGACGGGAGGGACCCAGTACTTC. Translation gives CASRTGGTQYF.

The V call is TRBV7-2, the J call TRBJ1-6; a possible D gene is TRBD1 (6 bases). With 10 bases removed from V and 9 bases from J, the gap between germline ends came to 13 bases. Germline CDR1 is SGHTA and CDR2 is FQGNSA. This CDR3 region has 12 residues. In DNA form, the CDR3 reads TGTGCCAACGGACAGACAGGTTCACCCCTCCACTTT. Translating it yields CANGQTGSPLHF.

V gene TRBV27 combines with J gene TRBJ2-7, with 8 bases aligning to TRBD2. The CDR3 is 14 residues long. CDR1 and CDR2 (germline): MNHEY, SMNVEV (reference sequence). Trimming at V came to 4 bases and at J to 5 bases, leaving 7 bases not matched to a gene. The CDR3 DNA reads TGTGCCAGCAGTTCCCGGGGGGGGCCAGACGAGCAGTACTTC. Translating it yields CASSSRGGPDEQYF.

J is TRBJ2-1 and V is TRBV4-2; D ambiguous. The CDR3 has 14 residues. V dropped 1 base and J dropped 5 bases, with 9 bases sitting between them. The germline V gene has CDR1 LGHNA and CDR2 YNFKEQ. The CDR3 nucleotides are TGTGCCAGCAGCCAAGCGGGTCATCACAATGAGCAGTTCTTC. Translating it yields CASSQAGHHNEQFF.

The V and J genes are TRBV6-1 and TRBJ2-7; TRBD1 aligns across 9 bases. Trimming took 8 bases from V and 2 from J; bases not matched to a gene: 7. This CDR3 is 14 amino acids long. Germline CDR1 is MNHNS and CDR2 is SASEGT. This CDR3 reads CASLVDRGPYEQYF. In DNA, the CDR3 is TGTGCCAGCCTTGTGGACAGGGGACCCTACGAGCAGTACTTC.

The chain is built from TRBV7-9 and TRBJ2-3, with 10 bases fitting TRBD2. J was trimmed by 0 bases and V by 5 bases; bases with no gene match: 11. Germline assignment: CDR1 SEHNR and CDR2 FQNEAQ (reference sequence). The CDR3 runs to 18 residues. The CDR3 nucleotides are TGTGCCAGCAGCCCATGGACTAGCGGCAAATTTAGCACAGATACGCAGTATTTT. Protein: CASSPWTSGKFSTDTQYF.

This clone occurred a few times. The J gene is TRBJ1-2, the V gene TRBV28, with 9 nucleotides matching TRBD1. With V trimmed by 7 bases and J by 5 bases, 5 bases remained unmatched. Germline loops: CDR1 MDHEN, CDR2 SYDVKM. This CDR3 is 13 amino acids long. The CDR3 sequence is CASNRDREYGYTF. The CDR3 DNA sequence: TGTGCCAGCAACAGGGACAGGGAGTATGGCTACACCTTC.

This sequence joins TRBV11-3 and TRBJ2-3; no clear D. Per the germline V gene, CDR1 is SGHNT and CDR2 is YENEEA. The V gene lost 8 bases and the J gene lost 2 bases, with 8 bases spanning the gap. The CDR3 is made up of 12 amino acids. CDR3 residues: CASGDYTDTQYF. The CDR3 coding sequence is TGTGCCAGCGGGGATTACACAGATACGCAGTATTTT.

This chain links TRBV2 with TRBJ1-6; D uncertain. Germline assignment: CDR1 SNHLY and CDR2 FYNNEI. The CDR3 runs to 16 residues. The V gene lost 1 base and the J gene lost 0 bases, with 7 bases spanning the gap. CDR3 amino acids: CASSEGHSSYNSPLHF. The DNA for the CDR3 is TGTGCCAGCAGTGAAGGCCATAGCTCCTATAATTCACCCCTCCACTTT.

The V and J genes are TRBV5-1 and TRBJ2-3; D tentatively reads TRBD1 or TRBD2 (7 bases each). CDR3 length: 15 residues. Trimming stripped 4 bases from V and 1 base from J, with 13 bases between. CDR1 and CDR2 (germline): SGHRS, YFSETQ. The CDR3, as DNA: TGCGCCAGCAGCGAACAGGGGAGGGGCACAGATACGCAGTATTTT. Amino acid sequence: CASSEQGRGTDTQYF.

The V gene is TRBV6-5, the J gene TRBJ2-3, with 10 bases that match TRBD1. The CDR3 has 16 amino acids. V lost 4 bases, J lost 4 bases, and 8 bases stayed unmatched. From germline, CDR1 is MNHEY and CDR2 SVGAGI. In nucleotides, the CDR3 is TGTGCCAGCAGTTTTACGGGACAGGGGCGCCCAGATACGCAGTATTTT. It specifies CASSFTGQGRPDTQYF.

This clone was detected once. The J gene is TRBJ2-3, the V gene TRBV7-3; 7 nucleotides agree with TRBD2. Unmatched junction bases numbered 8, after V lost 6 bases and J lost 2 bases. Germline loops: CDR1 SGHTA, CDR2 FQGTGA. CDR3 length: 15 amino acids. The CDR3 bases are TGTGCCAGCAGATACGGGCGGGGGACCACAGATACGCAGTATTTT. It translates to CASRYGRGTTDTQYF.

The rearrangement uses TRBV7-6 and TRBJ2-5, with D possibly matching TRBD2 (5 bases). Trimming removed 3 bases at V and 4 bases at J, with 15 bases between. CDR3 size: 15 residues. From germline, CDR1 is SGHVS and CDR2 FNYEAQ. The CDR3 loop is CASSFSDPRAETQYF. CDR3 nucleotides: TGTGCCAGCAGCTTTAGCGATCCGAGGGCAGAGACCCAGTACTTC.

CDR3 sequence: CSVAGQRLNTEAFF. The CDR3 DNA reads as TGCAGCGTGGCAGGACAGCGACTGAACACTGAAGCTTTCTTT. The chain carries TRBV29-1 and TRBJ1-1; TRBD1 might be the D (6 bases). V lost 6 bases, J lost 0 bases, and 14 bases lay in between. The CDR3 is 14 amino acids. The germline V gene encodes CDR1 SQVTM and CDR2 ANQGSEA.

V and J are TRBV6-6 and TRBJ1-1; tentatively, D is TRBD1 (6 bases). The CDR3 sequence is 15 residues long. The V gene lost 7 bases and the J gene lost 4 bases, with 19 bases spanning the gap. Germline CDR1 is MNHNY and CDR2 is SVGAGI (reference sequence). CDR3 residues: CASTEPQGTFTEAFF. The CDR3 DNA sequence: TGTGCCAGCACTGAACCACAGGGCACGTTCACTGAAGCTTTCTTT.

The chain joins TRBV4-3 to TRBJ2-7; TRBD1 matches at 7 bases. CDR1 LGHNA and CDR2 YSLEER come from the germline V gene. The CDR3 has 15 amino acids. The V segment lost 3 bases and the J segment 2 bases; nucleotides outside the gene matches: 7. As DNA, the CDR3 is TGCGCCAGCAGCCAGAACACAGGGGCAGCCTACGAGCAGTACTTC. This encodes CASSQNTGAAYEQYF.

The chain recombines TRBV30 with TRBJ2-7; TRBD2 matches 15 bases. J gave up 6 bases and V 2 bases, and 8 bases lay outside the gene matches. CDR1 and CDR2 (germline): GTSNPN, SVGIG (reference sequence). This CDR3 contains 16 residues. The CDR3 DNA sequence: TGTGCCTGGAGTTCCGGACTAGCGGGGGGGCCGGGCGAGCAGTACTTC. The encoded protein is CAWSSGLAGGPGEQYF.